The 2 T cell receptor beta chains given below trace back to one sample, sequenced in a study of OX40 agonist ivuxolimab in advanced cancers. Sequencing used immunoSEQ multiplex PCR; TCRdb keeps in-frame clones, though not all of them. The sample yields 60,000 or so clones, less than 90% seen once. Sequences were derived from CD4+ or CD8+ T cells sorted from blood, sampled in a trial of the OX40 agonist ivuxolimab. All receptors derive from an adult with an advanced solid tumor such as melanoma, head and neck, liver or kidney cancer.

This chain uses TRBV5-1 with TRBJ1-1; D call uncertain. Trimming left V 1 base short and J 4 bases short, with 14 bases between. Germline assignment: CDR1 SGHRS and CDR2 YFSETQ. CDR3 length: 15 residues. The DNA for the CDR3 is TGCGCCAGCAGCTTGCGTTCAGGCTTGAGCACTGAAGCTTTCTTT. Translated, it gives CASSLRSGLSTEAFF. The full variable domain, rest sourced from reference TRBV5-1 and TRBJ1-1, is KAGVTQTPRYLIKTRGQQVTLSCSPISGHRSVSWYQQTPGQGLQFLFEYFSETQRNKGNFPGRFSGRQFSNSRSEMNVSTLELGDSALYLCASSLRSGLSTEAFFGQGTRLTVV.

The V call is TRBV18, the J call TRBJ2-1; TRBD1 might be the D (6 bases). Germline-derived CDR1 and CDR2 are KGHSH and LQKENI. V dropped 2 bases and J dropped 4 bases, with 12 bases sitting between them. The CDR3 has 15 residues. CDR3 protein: CASSPESGQYNEQFF. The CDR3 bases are TGTGCCAGCTCACCAGAGAGCGGACAGTACAATGAGCAGTTCTTC.